This passage covers 14 T cell receptor beta chains from one sample sequenced in a study of PD-L1 blockade in urothelial cancer. Described time point: pretreatment peripheral blood. Sequencing was performed with immunoSEQ multiplex PCR; in TCRdb, only in-frame clones are kept and a portion is missing. The sample carries about 50,000 clones, roughly 87% recorded once. Sequenced material: PBMCs, taken around atezolizumab (anti-PD-L1) treatment. The receptors stem from a woman in her fifties or sixties with urothelial cancer.

This rearrangement joins TRBV5-5 to TRBJ1-5; TRBD1 agrees at 8 bases. The CDR3 has 18 amino acids. J gave up 0 bases and V 4 bases, and 12 bases lay outside the gene matches. Germline V gene lookup returns CDR1 SGHKS and CDR2 YYEKEE (reference sequence). The CDR3: CASSPGQGKEYSNQPQHF. The CDR3, as DNA: TGTGCCAGCAGCCCCGGACAGGGCAAGGAATATAGCAATCAGCCCCAGCATTTT. Drawing the rest from reference TRBV5-5 and TRBJ1-5, the complete variable domain is DAGVTQSPTHLIKTRGQQVTLRCSPISGHKSVSWYQQVLGQGPQFIFQYYEKEERGRGNFPDRFSARQFPNYSSELNVNALLLGDSALYLCASSPGQGKEYSNQPQHFGDGTRLSIL.

In its sample, this clone was seen a few times. The chain recombines TRBV7-3 with TRBJ2-3; perhaps TRBD2 as D (5 bases). Germline-derived CDR1 and CDR2 are SGHTA and FQGTGA. Trimming took 2 bases from V and 1 from J, leaving 13 bases between them. The CDR3 is made up of 16 amino acids. The CDR3 nucleotides read TGTGCCAGCAGCTTATCGGGGTATGGGGGCACAGATACGCAGTATTTT. This codes for CASSLSGYGGTDTQYF.

V gene TRBV7-7 combines with J gene TRBJ2-1; 10 nucleotides line up with TRBD2. Germline V gives CDR1 SSHAT, CDR2 FNYEAQ (reference sequence). J lost 0 bases, V lost 6 bases, and 14 bases had no gene match. This CDR3 has 19 residues. The DNA for the CDR3 is TGTGCCAGCAGTGAAAAAAGCGGGGGGGAGGGTCGCTCCTACAATGAGCAGTTCTTC. Protein product: CASSEKSGGEGRSYNEQFF.

This chain uses TRBV15 with TRBJ1-1, with 7 bases fitting TRBD1. Trimming at V came to 1 base and at J to 0 bases, leaving 14 bases not matched to a gene. This CDR3 has 19 residues. Germline loops: CDR1 LNHNV, CDR2 YYDKDF (reference sequence). The CDR3: CATSRGPRGVNRMNTEAFF. The CDR3 DNA sequence: TGTGCCACCAGCAGAGGACCCAGGGGGGTAAACAGGATGAACACTGAAGCTTTCTTT. Complete variable domain (other parts from reference TRBV15 and TRBJ1-1): DAMVIQNPRYQVTQFGKPVTLSCSQTLNHNVMYWYQQKSSQAPKLLFHYYDKDFNNEADTPDNFQSRRPNTSFCFLDIRSPGLGDTAMYLCATSRGPRGVNRMNTEAFFGQGTRLTVV.

The CDR3 protein is CASSKGPDRGPYGYTF. CDR3 DNA sequence: TGTGCCAGCAGCAAAGGTCCAGACAGGGGGCCCTATGGCTACACCTTC. The V call is TRBV21-1, the J call TRBJ1-2; the table names TRBD1, a call not compared with the DNA. TRBV21-1 is a documented pseudogene. This CDR3 has 16 amino acids.

This sequence joins TRBV19 and TRBJ2-3, with 10 nucleotides matching TRBD2. The CDR3 is made up of 16 amino acids. CDR1 LNHDA and CDR2 SQIVND come from the germline V gene (reference sequence). V trimming: 5 bases; J trimming: 5 bases; junction bases outside the gene matches: 10. The CDR3 nucleotides read TGTGCCAGTAGTGGGTCGCGAGCGGGAGGGGTAGATACGCAGTATTTT. It yields the protein CASSGSRAGGVDTQYF.

The chain uses TRBV5-4 and TRBJ1-4; possible D gene TRBD1, 5 bases. This CDR3 is 15 amino acids long. Germline loops: CDR1 SGHNT, CDR2 YYREEE (reference sequence). Between the trimmed V and J ends, which lost 0 bases and 2 bases, there was a span of 8 bases. The CDR3 loop reads CASSLAGVTNEKLFF. The CDR3 nucleotides read TGTGCCAGCAGCTTGGCGGGGGTGACTAATGAAAAACTGTTTTTT.

V gene TRBV7-9 combines with J gene TRBJ2-7; 10 bases agree with TRBD2. Germline CDR1 reads SEHNR; CDR2 reads FQNEAQ (reference sequence). This CDR3 region has 17 residues. J gave up 1 base and V 3 bases, and 9 bases lay outside the gene matches. Written as DNA, the CDR3 is TGTGCCAGCAGCTTCCCTTTTAGGACTAGCGGATCCTACGAGCAGTACTTC. It translates to CASSFPFRTSGSYEQYF.

The chain employs TRBV6-5 and TRBJ2-1; 7 bases agree with TRBD1. Germline assignment: CDR1 MNHEY and CDR2 SVGAGI. With V trimmed by 2 bases and J by 10 bases, 5 bases remained unmatched. The CDR3 is made up of 13 amino acids. In nucleotides, the CDR3 is TGTGCCAGCAGTTACGGGACAGCTAGGGAGCAGTTCTTC. It yields the protein CASSYGTAREQFF.

The chain links TRBV7-9 to TRBJ1-4; D remains unclear. The CDR3 contains 13 residues. The V and J ends lost 1 base and 5 bases respectively, with 5 bases between them. Germline V gene lookup returns CDR1 SEHNR and CDR2 FQNEAQ (reference sequence). CDR3 DNA sequence: TGTGCCAGCAGCTTAGGCGGGAATGAAAAACTGTTTTTT. Its protein product is CASSLGGNEKLFF.

This clone was observed a single time. CDR3 DNA sequence: TGTGCCAGCAGCTCCCCGGGGAGATACACCGGGGAGCTGTTTTTT. This encodes CASSSPGRYTGELFF. The gene calls are TRBV5-6 and TRBJ2-2, with D possibly matching TRBD2 (5 bases). V was pared by 3 bases and J by 3 bases, with 12 bases between. The CDR3 has 15 residues. The germline gives CDR1 SGHDT, CDR2 YYEEEE.

V and J are TRBV6-5 and TRBJ2-7, with 7 bases aligning to TRBD2. From germline, CDR1 is MNHEY and CDR2 SVGAGI. V shed 2 bases, J shed 0 bases, and the junction held 4 bases outside the gene matches. The CDR3 is made up of 15 amino acids. The chain's CDR3 is CASSYQSGASYEQYF. CDR3 coding DNA: TGTGCCAGCAGTTACCAAAGCGGGGCCTCCTACGAGCAGTACTTC.

The J gene is TRBJ2-1, the V gene TRBV27; TRBD2 aligns across 13 bases. Germline trimming cut 5 bases from V and 6 bases from J; bases unmatched to any gene: 7. Germline V gene sequence: CDR1 MNHEY, CDR2 SMNVEV (reference sequence). This CDR3 contains 16 residues. CDR3 sequence: CASSMPGLAGANEQFF. The CDR3 nucleotides read TGTGCCAGCAGTATGCCCGGACTAGCGGGAGCCAATGAGCAGTTCTTC.

This rearrangement joins TRBV4-3 to TRBJ1-1; tentative D call: TRBD1 (5 bases). Germline V gene lookup returns CDR1 LGHNA and CDR2 YSLEER. This CDR3 spans 13 amino acids. V shed 1 base and J shed 7 bases, with 10 bases lying between them. The CDR3 nucleotides read TGCGCCAGCAGCCAAGTCGCAGGGTTTGAAGCTTTCTTT. This gives the protein CASSQVAGFEAFF.